The clone carrying this T cell receptor (beta chain) appeared a few times. Its specificity is not known. The ends were cut back, 11 bases at V and 5 bases at J, with 15 bases in the middle. This CDR3 comprises 12 residues. Germline V gene sequence: CDR1 MDHEN, CDR2 SYDVKM. The data were taken from a study of human T cells and chemical hapten exposure. Study observations and caveats: DPC sensitization produced no change in TCRs with frequency above 1 in 1000.

Using its own MiXCR run on the RACE reads, TCRdb lists one record per CDR3 protein. Of a few hundred thousand distinct CDR3 sequences in the sample, 7% to 10% were seen once. Time point: pre-sensitization, week 0. The treatment here: therapeutic diphenylcyclopropenone sensitization with weekly scalp DPC. Each patch test followed a blood draw. This TCR derives from a woman in her 40s with alopecia areata. Some clones in this sample may be carry-over from other donors' samples. V and J are TRBV28 and TRBJ1-2, with D unclear. The sequenced sample was whole blood, obtained in connection with sensitization to the hapten diphenylcyclopropenone (DPC). CDR3 loop: CACSRTGYGYTF. CDR3 nucleotide sequence: TGTGCCTGCTCGAGGACTGGGTATGGCTACACCTTC.